The 17 T cell receptor beta chains below all came from one sample that was sequenced in a study of blood T cell repertoires in COVID-19. Sequencing used immunoSEQ multiplex PCR; TCRdb keeps in-frame clones, though not all of them. The sample has some 150,000 clones; roughly 84% are singletons. Sample: peripheral blood. The receptors stem from a man aged 35-49 years with acute or convalescent COVID-19.

The V gene is TRBV5-1, the J gene TRBJ1-6, with 9 positions matching TRBD1. V trimming: 0 bases; J trimming: 0 bases; junction bases outside the gene matches: 4. Germline CDR1 SGHRS, CDR2 YFSETQ. This CDR3 is 18 amino acids long. As DNA, the CDR3 is TGCGCCAGCAGCTTGGGTGGGACAGGGAGCTCCTATAATTCACCCCTCCACTTT. Its translation: CASSLGGTGSSYNSPLHF.

This clone showed up just once. The rearrangement uses TRBV5-1 and TRBJ1-2; TRBD1 is a possible D gene (6 bases). CDR3 length: 14 amino acids. V was cut by 0 bases and J by 2 bases, with 8 bases left in between. The germline CDR1 and CDR2 sequences are SGHRS and YFSETQ. The CDR3 is CASSLEGTNYGYTF. The CDR3, as DNA: TGCGCCAGCAGCTTGGAAGGGACAAACTATGGCTACACCTTC.

This clone was seen only once. The chain combines TRBV7-6 with TRBJ2-5, with 8 bases identical to TRBD2. The CDR3 has 14 amino acids. CDR1 SGHVS and CDR2 FNYEAQ come from the germline V gene. J was trimmed by 3 bases and V by 6 bases; bases with no gene match: 6. For the CDR3, the DNA is TGTGCCAGCAGTCCCGGACTAGCCAAAGAGACCCAGTACTTC. Amino acid sequence: CASSPGLAKETQYF.

The chain joins TRBV4-1 to TRBJ1-1; 7 positions agree with TRBD1. Germline CDR1 MGHRA, CDR2 YSYEKL. V shed 7 bases, J shed 5 bases, and the junction held 10 bases outside the gene matches. This CDR3 spans 14 amino acids. The CDR3 spells CASNLGGAGTEAFF. The DNA for the CDR3 is TGCGCCAGCAACCTAGGGGGCGCGGGGACTGAAGCTTTCTTT.

V is TRBV2 and J is TRBJ2-2; the D is unclear. This CDR3 has 16 residues. Germline V gene lookup returns CDR1 SNHLY and CDR2 FYNNEI. The V and J ends lost 6 bases and 0 bases respectively, with 14 bases between them. The CDR3 DNA reads as TGTGCCAGCAGAGGATCGAGCGTTGCGAACACCGGGGAGCTGTTTTTT. Translation: CASRGSSVANTGELFF.

This clone came up once. The chain has TRBV10-1 and TRBJ1-4; TRBD1 aligns across 11 bases. The length of the CDR3 is 14 residues. With 5 bases clipped from V and 7 bases from J, the junction kept 3 bases outside the gene matches. Per the germline V gene, CDR1 is WNHNN and CDR2 is SYGVQD (reference sequence). CDR3 sequence reads: CASSPGTGGEKLFF. CDR3 coding DNA: TGCGCCAGCAGTCCCGGGACAGGGGGTGAAAAACTGTTTTTT.

The chain recombines TRBV7-8 with TRBJ1-1; TRBD1 might be the D (5 bases). The CDR3 runs to 13 residues. With 1 base removed from V and 6 bases from J, the gap between germline ends came to 9 bases. CDR1 is SGHVS, CDR2 FQNEAQ, per germline. The CDR3 region has the DNA TGTGCCAGCAGCTTAGTGGGGGGACCTGAAGCTTTCTTT. Translation gives CASSLVGGPEAFF.

The V call is TRBV12-3 or TRBV12-4, the J call TRBJ2-3; D might be TRBD1 (5 bases). CDR3 length equals 12 residues. Trimming stripped 5 bases from V and 5 bases from J, with 8 bases between. This CDR3 reads CASSPRVDTQYF. In nucleotides, the CDR3 is TGTGCCAGCAGTCCCAGGGTAGATACGCAGTATTTT.

The chain recombines TRBV6-1 with TRBJ2-7; TRBD1 matches at 7 bases. This CDR3 is 20 amino acids long. With V trimmed by 4 bases and J by 0 bases, 21 bases remained unmatched. In germline, CDR1 is MNHNS, CDR2 SASEGT. Here the CDR3 DNA reads TGTGCCAGCAGTGGGACTTCCACCTCGGGGCCAGGGGGAAGCTCCTACGAGCAGTACTTC. Translating gives CASSGTSTSGPGGSSYEQYF.

The chain joins TRBV5-5 to TRBJ1-5; D perhaps matches TRBD1 (5 bases). The V gene lost 0 bases and the J gene lost 5 bases, with 9 bases spanning the gap. Germline V gene data show CDR1 as SGHKS and CDR2 as YYEKEE (reference sequence). This CDR3 has 14 residues. The CDR3: CASSLARVDQPQHF. CDR3 DNA: TGTGCCAGCAGCTTGGCCAGGGTTGATCAGCCCCAGCATTTT.

The chain is built from TRBV18 and TRBJ2-7; 11 nucleotides agree with TRBD1. CDR1 KGHSH and CDR2 LQKENI come from the germline V gene. Trimming cost V 8 bases and J 3 bases; bases outside gene matches: 6. The CDR3 covers 14 residues. CDR3 residues: CASTPGTGGYEQYF. The CDR3 coding sequence is TGTGCCAGCACCCCCGGGACAGGGGGCTACGAGCAGTACTTC.

The genes are TRBV19 and TRBJ2-7; D is undetermined. The CDR3 is 13 amino acids. V was pared by 4 bases and J by 2 bases, with 9 bases between. CDR1 and CDR2 (germline): LNHDA, SQIVND (reference sequence). CDR3: CASSTEITYEQYF. CDR3 sequence (DNA): TGTGCCAGTAGTACGGAGATCACCTACGAGCAGTACTTC.

The rearrangement uses TRBV7-8 and TRBJ1-1; D uncertain. Trimming left V 3 bases short and J 4 bases short, with 12 bases between. Germline assignment: CDR1 SGHVS and CDR2 FQNEAQ. The CDR3 spans 14 residues. The CDR3 spells CASSFGRMGTEAFF. DNA for the CDR3: TGTGCCAGCAGCTTTGGGCGTATGGGCACTGAAGCTTTCTTT.

The chain uses TRBV6-1 and TRBJ1-2, with D possibly being TRBD1 (6 bases). V lost 3 bases to trimming and J lost 3 bases, with 11 bases between them. Germline V gene lookup returns CDR1 MNHNS and CDR2 SASEGT. This CDR3 comprises 14 residues. The DNA of the CDR3 is TGTGCCAGCAGTGATATACAGGGTGACTATGGCTACACCTTC. It is translated as CASSDIQGDYGYTF.

This clone appeared a few times. This chain's CDR3 is CASSLGGSAYEQYF. As DNA, the CDR3 is TGTGCCAGCAGCCTCGGGGGGTCCGCCTACGAGCAGTACTTC. V gene TRBV3-1 (or the pseudogene TRBV3-2) combines with J gene TRBJ2-7; 7 bases match TRBD2. J gave up 2 bases and V 4 bases, and 5 bases lay outside the gene matches. This CDR3 is 14 amino acids long. The V gene's germline CDR1 is LGHDT and CDR2 YNNKEL (reference sequence).

This clone came up a few times. This chain joins TRBV4-1 and TRBJ1-1; 7 bases line up with TRBD1. Trimming cost V 0 bases and J 1 base; bases outside gene matches: 5. The CDR3 contains 16 residues. Germline V gene data show CDR1 as MGHRA and CDR2 as YSYEKL. CDR3 amino acids: CASSQEQGLWNTEAFF. CDR3 coding DNA: TGCGCCAGCAGCCAAGAACAGGGGCTATGGAACACTGAAGCTTTCTTT.

The chain employs TRBV11-2 and TRBJ1-1; weak D call: TRBD1 (5 bases). Per germline, CDR1 SGHAT and CDR2 FQNNGV. V was cut by 1 base and J by 2 bases, with 14 bases left in between. This CDR3 region has 16 residues. The DNA for the CDR3 is TGTGCCAGCAGCTTAGCATATATAGGACAAAACACTGAAGCTTTCTTT. It is translated as CASSLAYIGQNTEAFF. The full variable domain, its missing parts supplied by reference TRBV11-2 and TRBJ1-1, is EAGVAQSPRYKIIEKRQSVAFWCNPISGHATLYWYQQILGQGPKLLIQFQNNGVVDDSQLPKDRFSAERLKGVDSTLKIQPAKLEDSAVYLCASSLAYIGQNTEAFFGQGTRLTVV.